The 24 T cell receptor beta chains below come from one sample, sequenced in a study of radiotherapy plus CTLA-4 blockade in lung cancer (dated by TCRdb to 2016 to 2019). The library was made by the immunoSEQ multiplex PCR assay. TCRdb took over this immuneACCESS table, retaining in-frame rearrangements with V and J assigned. Such tables are incomplete; in checked studies, under half of the missing clones stem from an unresolved V gene, and the remainder is unexplained. The sample records about 98,000 clones, about 81% of which are singletons. The top ten clones comprise approximately 3.4% of the sample. The sample here was peripheral blood, taken from a patient treated with radiotherapy plus ipilimumab. All receptors derive from a human donor with non-small cell lung cancer who had a partial response to radiotherapy plus ipilimumab.

The chain carries TRBV5-4 and TRBJ2-2, with D perhaps matching TRBD1 (6 bases). This CDR3 is built from 14 residues. Germline lookup yields CDR1 SGHNT and CDR2 YYREEE (reference sequence). Trimming stripped 3 bases from V and 3 bases from J, with 9 bases between. The CDR3 reads CASSSYRDTGELFF. The DNA of the CDR3 is TGTGCCAGCAGCTCCTACAGGGACACCGGGGAGCTGTTTTTT.

J is TRBJ2-3 and V is TRBV7-9, with 13 bases matching TRBD2. From germline, CDR1 is SEHNR and CDR2 FQNEAQ (reference sequence). The CDR3 length is 17 residues. The ends lost 5 bases at V and 4 bases at J; junction bases unmatched: 9. Here the CDR3 DNA reads TGTGCCAGCAGCCTAGGGACTAGCGGGACTCGGGCAGATACGCAGTATTTT. Amino acid sequence: CASSLGTSGTRADTQYF.

The genes are TRBV5-5 and TRBJ1-5, with 7 nucleotides matching TRBD1. There are 16 residues in the CDR3. Germline V CDR1 and CDR2: SGHKS, YYEKEE (reference sequence). The V gene end was trimmed by 3 bases and the J gene end by 7 bases; junction bases not matched to a gene: 13. The DNA of the CDR3 is TGTGCCAGCAGCTACCTACAGGGGAGAGAGGGCCAGCCCCAGCATTTT. It encodes CASSYLQGREGQPQHF.

The chain is built from TRBV5-4 and TRBJ2-5, with a possible D match to TRBD2 (6 bases). Matching the DNA end better, TRBJ2-7 makes the J call doubtful. CDR1 and CDR2 (germline): SGHNT, YYREEE (reference sequence). This CDR3 has 15 amino acids. The CDR3 sequence: CASSSAGRSSYEQYF. CDR3 in DNA: TGTGCCAGCAGCTCCGCGGGGCGCAGCTCCTACGAGCAGTACTTC.

The chain is built from TRBV5-1 and TRBJ2-5; 8 bases agree with TRBD1. Matching the DNA end better, TRBJ2-7 makes the J call doubtful. The CDR3 totals 14 residues. Germline lookup yields CDR1 SGHRS and CDR2 YFSETQ. CDR3: CASSLEGQAYEQYF. The CDR3 region has the DNA TGCGCCAGCAGCTTGGAGGGACAGGCCTACGAGCAGTACTTC.

The rearrangement joins TRBV29-1 to TRBJ2-7, with 7 bases aligning to TRBD1. V shed 4 bases and J 2 bases; nucleotides not matched to a gene: 5. In germline, CDR1 is SQVTM, CDR2 ANQGSEA. The CDR3 length is 13 residues. The CDR3 loop reads CSVGGQGAYEQYF. CDR3 in DNA: TGCAGCGTTGGGGGGCAGGGGGCCTACGAGCAGTACTTC.

The chain links TRBV29-1 to TRBJ2-1; D is unresolved. Trimming shortened V by 4 bases and J by 8 bases, and 15 bases separated the two germline ends. From germline, CDR1 is SQVTM and CDR2 ANQGSEA. The CDR3 covers 13 residues. CDR3 DNA: TGCAGCGTTGGGTCAGGCGATATCCATGAGCAGTTCTTC. Its translation: CSVGSGDIHEQFF.

The V and J genes are TRBV11-2 and TRBJ2-2, with 12 nucleotides matching TRBD1. The CDR3 covers 17 residues. V was pared by 4 bases and J by 6 bases, with 9 bases of the junction left unmatched. Per the germline V gene, CDR1 is SGHAT and CDR2 is FQNNGV. This CDR3 is CASSSLWDRGRPGELFF. Written as DNA, the CDR3 is TGTGCCAGCAGCTCCCTCTGGGACAGGGGGCGTCCCGGGGAGCTGTTTTTT.

This clone was seen a few times. The chain has TRBV2 and TRBJ1-5; tentative D call: TRBD1 (6 bases). Trimming shortened V by 8 bases and J by 5 bases, and 16 bases separated the two germline ends. Per germline, CDR1 SNHLY and CDR2 FYNNEI. The CDR3 has 14 amino acids. DNA of the CDR3: TGTGCCAGCTGCACCGGACAGCCCTATCAGCCCCAGCATTTT. This sequence encodes CASCTGQPYQPQHF.

This chain links TRBV9 with TRBJ2-1, with D hard to call. Germline CDR1 is SGDLS and CDR2 is YYNGEE. V lost 0 bases and J lost 0, with 7 bases in between. The CDR3 runs 15 residues. In DNA, the CDR3 is TGTGCCAGCAGCGTAGGTCTGAGCTCCTACAATGAGCAGTTCTTC. Translated, it gives CASSVGLSSYNEQFF.

The J gene is TRBJ1-3, the V gene TRBV7-8; no firm D call. Germline CDR1 and CDR2: SGHVS and FQNEAQ. The V and J ends lost 5 bases and 4 bases respectively, with 15 bases between them. This CDR3 region has 15 residues. The CDR3 bases are TGTGCCAGCAGCCAGAGGGCCCCAGGAGGAAACACCATATATTTT. It yields the protein CASSQRAPGGNTIYF. Full variable domain (missing parts from reference TRBV7-8 and TRBJ1-3): GAGVSQSPRYKVAKRGQDVALRCDPISGHVSLFWYQQALGQGPEFLTYFQNEAQLDKSGLPSDRFFAERPEGSVSTLKIQRTQQEDSAVYLCASSQRAPGGNTIYFGEGSWLTVV.

The gene calls are TRBV5-1 and TRBJ2-1, with a possible D match to TRBD1 (6 bases). This CDR3 contains 15 residues. Looked up from germline, CDR1 is SGHRS and CDR2 is YFSETQ. With 4 bases removed from V and 4 bases from J, the gap between germline ends came to 15 bases. The CDR3: CASSADSLGYNEQFF. The CDR3, as DNA: TGCGCCAGCAGCGCGGACAGTCTGGGGTACAATGAGCAGTTCTTC.

V usage is TRBV6-5 and J usage is TRBJ2-6; no reliable D call. CDR3 length: 16 residues. Germline V lookup: CDR1 MNHEY, CDR2 SVGAGI. Trimming took off 2 bases at V and 3 bases at J, with 11 bases between the two ends. This CDR3 is CASSYAINLGANVLTF. The CDR3 DNA reads TGTGCCAGCAGTTACGCTATTAACCTTGGGGCCAACGTCCTGACTTTC.

The V gene is TRBV10-3, the J gene TRBJ1-2; 12 bases are shared with TRBD1. Germline CDR1 ENHRY, CDR2 SYGVKD. J gave up 8 bases and V 5 bases, and 6 bases lay outside the gene matches. CDR3 length: 14 residues. The CDR3 DNA sequence: TGTGCCATCAGTAGGGACAGGGGGCTAGCAGGCTACACCTTC. It is translated as CAISRDRGLAGYTF.

This chain connects TRBV5-1 to TRBJ2-2, with TRBD1 matching over 9 bases. The V gene end was trimmed by 4 bases and the J gene end by 7 bases; junction bases not matched to a gene: 5. Per germline, CDR1 SGHRS and CDR2 YFSETQ. The CDR3 consists of 14 residues. The CDR3 reads CASSTGTGIGELFF. The CDR3 bases are TGCGCCAGCAGCACCGGGACAGGGATCGGGGAGCTGTTTTTT.

This chain connects TRBV28 to TRBJ2-3, with 10 positions matching TRBD2. This CDR3 is 17 amino acids long. From germline, CDR1 is MDHEN and CDR2 SYDVKM. The V and J ends lost 6 bases and 0 bases, in that order; junction bases with no gene match: 9. The CDR3 protein is CASSTRTSGSSTDTQYF. In nucleotides, the CDR3 is TGTGCCAGCAGCACCCGGACTAGCGGTTCTAGCACAGATACGCAGTATTTT.

This sequence joins TRBV5-1 and TRBJ2-2, with 7 positions matching TRBD2. The CDR3 is 16 amino acids. V lost 3 bases and J lost 2; bases outside the gene matches: 7. Germline V lookup: CDR1 SGHRS, CDR2 YFSETQ. The CDR3 reads CASSSRAGDNTGELFF. CDR3 in DNA: TGCGCCAGCAGCTCTAGGGCGGGAGATAACACCGGGGAGCTGTTTTTT.

There are a few counts of this clone. V gene TRBV7-7 combines with J gene TRBJ2-1, with a weak D call TRBD1 (5 bases). This CDR3 is built from 14 residues. The V end lost 2 bases, the J end lost 4 bases, and 9 bases lay between the germline ends. Germline values: CDR1 SSHAT, CDR2 FNYEAQ (reference sequence). The CDR3 bases are TGTGCCAGCAGCTTACAACCAGGGTACAATGAGCAGTTCTTC. Encoded protein: CASSLQPGYNEQFF.

The chain recombines TRBV6-1 with TRBJ2-7; D remains unclear. Germline assignment: CDR1 MNHNS and CDR2 SASEGT. Trimming stripped 7 bases from V and 1 base from J, with 14 bases between. The CDR3 consists of 14 residues. The CDR3 nucleotides read TGTGCCAGCACCCTTACTGATCCGTCCTACGAGCAGTACTTC. Its translation: CASTLTDPSYEQYF.

The gene calls are TRBV2 and TRBJ2-3, with D perhaps matching TRBD2 (7 bases). This CDR3 contains 17 residues. From germline, CDR1 is SNHLY and CDR2 FYNNEI. V was shortened by 6 bases and J by 2 bases, with 21 bases between the two germline ends. CDR3 DNA sequence: TGTGCCAGCAGGGCAACCCCGGGGAGGGGGGACACAGATACGCAGTATTTT. It yields the protein CASRATPGRGDTDTQYF.

The genes are TRBV6-1 and TRBJ2-3, with D possibly TRBD2 on 5 matching bases. Deletions cut 4 bases from V and 2 bases from J, with 16 bases between. This CDR3 has 16 amino acids. Looked up from germline, CDR1 is MNHNS and CDR2 is SASEGT. CDR3 nucleotides: TGTGCCAGCAGTGCTCTAGGACTTCGCAACACAGATACGCAGTATTTT. This translates into CASSALGLRNTDTQYF.

The chain employs TRBV29-1 and TRBJ2-5; 12 bases are shared with TRBD1. The junction had 7 bases not matched to a gene; V was cut back by 3 bases and J by 5 bases. Germline CDR1 and CDR2: SQVTM and ANQGSEA. The CDR3 contains 15 residues. The CDR3 loop reads CSVDLRDRGLETQYF. Here the CDR3 DNA reads TGCAGCGTTGATCTCCGGGACAGGGGGCTGGAGACCCAGTACTTC. The whole variable domain, filled in from reference TRBV29-1 and TRBJ2-5, reads SAVISQKPSRDICQRGTSLTIQCQVDSQVTMMFWYRQQPGQSLTLIATANQGSEATYESGFVIDKFPISRPNLTFSTLTVSNMSPEDSSIYLCSVDLRDRGLETQYFGPGTRLLVL.

The chain uses TRBV6-1 and TRBJ2-7, with 8 bases matching TRBD1. Germline CDR1 and CDR2: MNHNS and SASEGT. The CDR3 runs 13 residues. The ends lost 8 bases at V and 4 bases at J; junction bases unmatched: 7. This CDR3 is CASSPGGGYEQYF. The DNA of the CDR3 is TGTGCCAGCTCCCCAGGGGGCGGTTACGAGCAGTACTTC.

This clone appeared once. V is TRBV9 and J is TRBJ2-7, with 15 bases fitting TRBD2. This CDR3 is built from 15 residues. In germline, CDR1 is SGDLS, CDR2 YYNGEE. J lost 6 bases, V lost 4 bases, and 5 bases had no gene match. The CDR3 spells CASSPGLAGGLEQYF. The CDR3 DNA reads as TGTGCCAGCAGCCCGGGACTAGCGGGAGGCCTCGAGCAGTACTTC.